This T cell receptor (beta chain) came from a study of regulatory T cells in long-lasting Graves disease. Relying on iRepertoire HTBI primers and Arm-PCR of CDR3 regions, the team built TCR beta libraries. Using its own MiXCR run on the multiplex PCR reads, TCRdb lists one record per CDR3 protein. Among approximately 560,000 distinct CDR3 sequences, more than 15% were seen once, and the ten largest hold more than 10%. This clonotype was seen a single time. Its specificity is unknown. Study-wide findings and caveats: Persistent disease was associated with favored TRBV28 usage and with favored use of TRBJ1-2 and TRBJ2-5.

Time point described: newly diagnosed GD, antithyroid drugs for less than 3 months. With RNA extracted from PBMCs as input, the TCR library was made. In this cohort, patients came from an endocrinology department located in Xi'an, China. CDR3 size: 15 residues. V lost 2 bases and J 2 bases, leaving 14 bases between the germline ends. Germline CDR1 reads DFQATT; CDR2 reads SNEGSKA (reference sequence). Another study also made use of these data, one on T cells in Graves' hyperthyroidism and ophthalmopathy. That source notes: Blood held most thyroid clonotypes expanded above 0.001 frequency.

The chain has TRBV20-1 and TRBJ2-3; D may correspond to TRBD1 or TRBD2 (5 bases each). Here the sequenced sample was peripheral blood mononuclear cells (PBMCs), taken at new diagnosis, from a patient treated with antithyroid drugs. This TCR came from a man in his late teens or twenties with Graves disease. CDR3 in amino acids: CSARPLAGITDTQYF. The CDR3 DNA is TGCAGTGCTAGACCTCTAGCAGGGATCACAGATACGCAGTATTTT.